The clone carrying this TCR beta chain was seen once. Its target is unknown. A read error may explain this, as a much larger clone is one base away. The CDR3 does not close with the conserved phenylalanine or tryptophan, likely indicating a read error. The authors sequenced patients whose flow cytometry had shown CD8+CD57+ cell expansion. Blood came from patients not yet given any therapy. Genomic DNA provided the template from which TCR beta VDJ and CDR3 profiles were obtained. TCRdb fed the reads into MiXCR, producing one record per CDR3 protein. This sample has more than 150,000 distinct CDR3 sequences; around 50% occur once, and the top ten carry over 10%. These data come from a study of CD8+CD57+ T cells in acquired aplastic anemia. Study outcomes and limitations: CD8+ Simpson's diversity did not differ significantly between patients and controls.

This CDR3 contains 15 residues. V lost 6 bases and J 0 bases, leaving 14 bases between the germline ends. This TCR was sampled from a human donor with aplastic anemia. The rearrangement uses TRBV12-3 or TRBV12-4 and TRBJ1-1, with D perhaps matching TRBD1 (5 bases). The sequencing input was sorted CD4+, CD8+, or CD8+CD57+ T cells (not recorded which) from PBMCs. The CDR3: CASRLGRLMNTEAFL. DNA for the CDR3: TGTGCCAGCAGGCTGGGACGCCTCATGAACACTGAAGCTTTCCTT.